This T cell receptor beta chain originates from a study of blood T cell repertoires in COVID-19. Study summary: The samples span acute and convalescent COVID-19 from the United States, Italy and Spain. PBMCs, B-cell-depleted T cells, or T cells provided the cDNA or gDNA that made up the material.

V was shortened by 3 bases and J by 0 bases, with 8 bases between the two germline ends. Germline V lookup: CDR1 SGHRS, CDR2 YFSETQ. The CDR3 covers 14 residues. This clone has only one observation. In the study's own analysis: Amplification with reference gene primers provided the estimates of nucleated cell counts. The assay was immunoSEQ multiplex PCR, and TCRdb's table has in-frame clones only and misses some. The V and J calls and clone size were taken over from that table, and D and trimming were inferred from the DNA. The sample shows over 100,000 clones, roughly 80% of them seen only once. The chain links TRBV5-1 to TRBJ2-3, with D perhaps TRBD2 (6 bases). Specimen: peripheral blood. This receptor was obtained from a man in his sixties with acute or convalescent COVID-19. As DNA, the CDR3 is TGCGCCAGCAGCTCGGGAGTTAGCACAGATACGCAGTATTTT. It specifies CASSSGVSTDTQYF.